The 21 T cell receptor beta chains below all came from one sample that was sequenced in a study of beta chain features in type 1 diabetes. Their recognized antigens are unknown. What was sequenced were expressed TCRB transcripts, since all of the isolated RNA had been reverse transcribed. Clones were sequenced by immunoSEQ multiplex PCR, and TCRdb holds only the in-frame ones, with some missing. The sample consists of around 250,000 clones, around 20% of them appearing once. Regarding the study as a whole: Shorter TCRB CDR3s, moderately but significantly so, were found in Type 1 diabetes patients in all four CD4+ subsets.

Sequenced material: naive CD4+ T cells from blood. The receptors were sampled from a woman aged 40-49 years with type 1 diabetes.

This clone was detected only a few times. This chain links TRBV18 with TRBJ1-5; no firm D call. The CDR3 has 13 amino acids. Germline CDR1 KGHSH, CDR2 LQKENI. Trimming took off 2 bases at V and 7 bases at J, with 9 bases between the two ends. The CDR3 spells CASSPTEKQPQHF. The CDR3 DNA sequence: TGTGCCAGCTCACCAACAGAAAAGCAGCCCCAGCATTTT.

This clone was detected a few times. This chain links TRBV29-1 with TRBJ2-7, with a tentative D call TRBD1 (6 bases). Germline CDR1 reads SQVTM; CDR2 reads ANQGSEA. Trimming removed 6 bases at V and 4 bases at J, with 19 bases between. The CDR3 is 14 amino acids. CDR3 amino acids: CSVAGTPMSYEQYF. The DNA of the CDR3 is TGCAGCGTCGCCGGGACACCGATGAGTTACGAGCAGTACTTC.

This clone was seen only a few times. The CDR3 reads CASSGREVGNYGYTF. The CDR3 DNA reads TGTGCCAGCAGCGGGCGGGAGGTGGGCAACTATGGCTACACCTTC. V and J are TRBV9 and TRBJ1-2; unclear D gene. CDR1 and CDR2 from the germline V gene are SGDLS and YYNGEE. V was pared by 3 bases and J by 2 bases, with 14 bases between. The CDR3 is 15 residues long.

The sample holds a few counts of this clone. The CDR3 DNA follows: TGCAGCGTTGAAGCGGGACTCCAAGAGACCCAGTACTTC. Its translation: CSVEAGLQETQYF. This chain joins TRBV29-1 and TRBJ2-5; D is possibly TRBD2 (6 bases). Deletions cut 1 base from V and 1 base from J, with 7 bases between. Germline V CDR1 and CDR2: SQVTM, ANQGSEA. The CDR3 contains 13 residues.

This chain links TRBV7-8 with TRBJ2-7, with 7 bases identical to TRBD1. The CDR3 runs to 14 residues. Germline trimming cut 5 bases from V and 10 bases from J; bases unmatched to any gene: 14. CDR1 is SGHVS, CDR2 FQNEAQ, per germline. In DNA, the CDR3 is TGTGCCAGCAGCGGGACAGCACCCCTACGACGACAGTACTTC. It yields the protein CASSGTAPLRRQYF. Complete variable domain (other parts from reference TRBV7-8 and TRBJ2-7): GAGVSQSPRYKVAKRGQDVALRCDPISGHVSLFWYQQALGQGPEFLTYFQNEAQLDKSGLPSDRFFAERPEGSVSTLKIQRTQQEDSAVYLCASSGTAPLRRQYFGPGTRLTVT.

The chain uses TRBV25-1 and TRBJ1-1; TRBD1 is a possible D gene (5 bases). The CDR3 has 15 amino acids. Trimming removed 1 base from V and 4 bases from J, with 13 bases in between. Germline V CDR1 and CDR2: MGHDK, SYGVNS. The CDR3 is CASSEFSGGGTEAFF. Written as DNA, the CDR3 is TGTGCCAGCAGTGAATTCTCCGGGGGAGGCACTGAAGCTTTCTTT.

This clone was picked up a small number of times. V usage is TRBV7-3 and J usage is TRBJ2-1; TRBD2 aligns across 7 bases. Germline CDR1 reads SGHTA; CDR2 reads FQGTGA. J lost 1 base, V lost 5 bases, and 5 bases had no gene match. CDR3 size: 15 residues. The CDR3 is CASSESGASYNEQFF. In DNA form, the CDR3 reads TGTGCCAGCAGCGAGAGCGGGGCATCCTACAATGAGCAGTTCTTC. Full variable domain (missing parts from reference TRBV7-3 and TRBJ2-1): GAGVSQTPSNKVTEKGKYVELRCDPISGHTALYWYRQSLGQGPEFLIYFQGTGAADDSGLPNDRFFAVRPEGSVSTLKIQRTERGDSAVYLCASSESGASYNEQFFGPGTRLTVL.

The CDR3 nucleotides are TGCAGCGTTCTCACGTCAGGGGTTGGCACTAATGAAAAACTGTTTTTT. This translates into CSVLTSGVGTNEKLFF. The genes are TRBV29-1 and TRBJ1-4; tentative D call: TRBD1 (6 bases). The length of the CDR3 is 16 residues. The germline CDR1 and CDR2 sequences are SQVTM and ANQGSEA. The V end lost 5 bases, the J end lost 2 bases, and 18 bases lay between the germline ends.

This clone turned up a few times. The J gene is TRBJ2-5, the V gene TRBV7-9; unclear D gene. Germline CDR1 SEHNR, CDR2 FQNEAQ (reference sequence). V was cut by 5 bases and J by 5 bases, with 15 bases left in between. CDR3 length: 14 residues. The CDR3 bases are TGTGCCAGCAGCCCCTCGGCCGCCGGGGAGACCCAGTACTTC. Amino acids: CASSPSAAGETQYF. The entire variable domain, with the rest obtained from reference TRBV7-9 and TRBJ2-5, is as follows: DTGVSQNPRHKITKRGQNVTFRCDPISEHNRLYWYRQTLGQGPEFLTYFQNEAQLEKSRLLSDRFSAERPKGSFSTLEIQRTEQGDSAMYLCASSPSAAGETQYFGPGTRLLVL.

There are a few counts of this clone. This chain connects TRBV5-4 to TRBJ2-3; 11 positions match TRBD2. The V and J ends lost 0 bases and 6 bases, in that order; junction bases with no gene match: 6. CDR1 is SGHNT and CDR2 is YYREEE in the germline V gene (reference sequence). The CDR3 contains 16 residues. CDR3 in amino acids: CASSLDGSGGADTQYF. The DNA of the CDR3 is TGTGCCAGCAGCTTGGATGGTAGCGGGGGGGCCGATACGCAGTATTTT.

The chain is built from TRBV6-1 and TRBJ2-5; 7 bases align to TRBD1. There are 15 residues in the CDR3. The germline V gene has CDR1 MNHNS and CDR2 SASEGT. With V trimmed by 10 bases and J by 3 bases, 14 bases remained unmatched. The CDR3 sequence: CATQRGAGGEETQYF. The DNA of the CDR3 is TGTGCCACTCAGAGGGGAGCAGGGGGTGAAGAGACCCAGTACTTC.

V is TRBV30 and J is TRBJ2-4; D remains unclear. Germline assignment: CDR1 GTSNPN and CDR2 SVGIG (reference sequence). V was trimmed by 2 bases and J by 6 bases, leaving 8 bases between them. CDR3 length equals 12 residues. CDR3 protein: CAWSQQVNIQYF. The CDR3 coding sequence is TGTGCCTGGAGTCAACAAGTAAACATTCAGTACTTC. The full variable domain, rest sourced from reference TRBV30 and TRBJ2-4, is SQTIHQWPATLVQPVGSPLSLECTVEGTSNPNLYWYRQAAGRGLQLLFYSVGIGQISSEVPQNLSASRPQDRQFILSSKKLLLSDSGFYLCAWSQQVNIQYFGAGTRLSVL.

The chain uses TRBV29-1 and TRBJ1-1; no clear D gene. The CDR3 is made up of 14 amino acids. V dropped 1 base and J dropped 0 bases, with 9 bases sitting between them. Germline values: CDR1 SQVTM, CDR2 ANQGSEA. The CDR3 DNA sequence: TGCAGCGTTGAAGGAAGACTCATGAACACTGAAGCTTTCTTT. Protein sequence: CSVEGRLMNTEAFF.

This clone was detected only a few times. The chain recombines TRBV7-2 with TRBJ2-2; TRBD1 matches at 10 bases. Germline lookup yields CDR1 SGHTA and CDR2 FQGNSA. The V gene end was trimmed by 1 base and the J gene end by 2 bases; junction bases not matched to a gene: 4. This CDR3 contains 17 residues. CDR3 in amino acids: CASSLVGDRGNTGELFF. CDR3 bases: TGTGCCAGCAGCTTAGTAGGGGACAGGGGTAACACCGGGGAGCTGTTTTTT. Together with reference TRBV7-2 and TRBJ2-2, the CDR3 gives the full variable domain: GAGVSQSPSNKVTEKGKDVELRCDPISGHTALYWYRQSLGQGLEFLIYFQGNSAPDKSGLPSDRFSAERTGGSVSTLTIQRTQQEDSAVYLCASSLVGDRGNTGELFFGEGSRLTVL.

This clone has a handful of counts. Here the CDR3 DNA reads TGTGCCAGTAGAATCGCGGGGGAATACAATGAGCAGTTCTTC. Protein product: CASRIAGEYNEQFF. The gene calls are TRBV19 and TRBJ2-1, with 7 nucleotides matching TRBD2. V trimming: 6 bases; J trimming: 4 bases; junction bases outside the gene matches: 6. Germline-derived CDR1 and CDR2 are LNHDA and SQIVND (reference sequence). The length of the CDR3 is 14 residues.

This clone was seen a few times. This chain joins TRBV5-1 and TRBJ1-2, with TRBD1 identical over 11 bases. This CDR3 has 14 residues. The germline V gene encodes CDR1 SGHRS and CDR2 YFSETQ. Trimming cost V 4 bases and J 8 bases; bases outside gene matches: 7. CDR3 sequence reads: CASSDRDRGYGYTF. The CDR3 DNA reads as TGCGCCAGCAGCGACCGGGACAGGGGGTACGGCTACACCTTC.

The V gene is TRBV5-1, the J gene TRBJ1-1; 12 bases are a match to TRBD1. Germline-derived CDR1 and CDR2 are SGHRS and YFSETQ. The CDR3 totals 16 residues. V lost 0 bases and J lost 4; bases outside the gene matches: 4. In nucleotides, the CDR3 is TGCGCCAGCAGCTTGGAGGGACAGGGGGCTTTCACTGAAGCTTTCTTT. Its protein is CASSLEGQGAFTEAFF.

This clone has more than one count but fewer than ten. The chain carries TRBV29-1 and TRBJ2-7; 8 nucleotides agree with TRBD2. Germline V gives CDR1 SQVTM, CDR2 ANQGSEA. CDR3 length equals 14 residues. V lost 1 base, J lost 4 bases, and 6 bases stayed unmatched. The DNA of the CDR3 is TGCAGCGTTGAAGTATCCAGCGGGAGTTACGAGCAGTACTTC. This codes for CSVEVSSGSYEQYF.

In this sample, this clone turned up a few times. The gene calls are TRBV7-9 and TRBJ1-1, with a tentative D call TRBD1 (6 bases). Germline CDR1 is SEHNR and CDR2 is FQNEAQ (reference sequence). The CDR3 length is 14 residues. V shed 1 base and J shed 5 bases, with 11 bases lying between them. CDR3: CASSLGLTGTEAFF. DNA for the CDR3: TGTGCCAGCAGCTTAGGGCTTACAGGGACTGAAGCTTTCTTT.

This clone turned up a few times. The chain combines TRBV2 with TRBJ2-5, with TRBD1 as a possible D gene (5 bases). Trimming shortened V by 8 bases and J by 5 bases, and 27 bases separated the two germline ends. The germline gives CDR1 SNHLY, CDR2 FYNNEI. The CDR3 contains 17 residues. The CDR3 here is CASYNERGDRLGETQYF. DNA for the CDR3: TGTGCCAGCTACAACGAAAGGGGCGACCGATTAGGCGAGACCCAGTACTTC.

The chain joins TRBV9 to TRBJ2-5; TRBD1 matches 9 bases. Losses at the gene ends were 4 bases for V and 5 bases for J; bases not matched to a gene: 9. Germline V gene lookup returns CDR1 SGDLS and CDR2 YYNGEE. This CDR3 has 15 amino acids. CDR3 sequence: CASSPRDRVTETQYF. In nucleotides, the CDR3 is TGTGCCAGCAGCCCCAGGGACAGGGTGACGGAGACCCAGTACTTC.